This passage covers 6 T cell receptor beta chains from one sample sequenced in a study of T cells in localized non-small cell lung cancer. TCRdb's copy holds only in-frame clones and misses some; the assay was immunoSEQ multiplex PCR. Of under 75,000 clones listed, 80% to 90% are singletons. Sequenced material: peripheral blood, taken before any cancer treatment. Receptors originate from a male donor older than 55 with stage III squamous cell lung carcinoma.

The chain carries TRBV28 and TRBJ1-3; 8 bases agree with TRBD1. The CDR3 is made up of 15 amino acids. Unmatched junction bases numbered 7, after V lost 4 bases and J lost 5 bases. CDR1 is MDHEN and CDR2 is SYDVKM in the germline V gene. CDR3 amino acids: CASSSDRAKRNTIYF. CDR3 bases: TGTGCCAGCAGTTCGGACAGGGCCAAGAGAAACACCATATATTTT.

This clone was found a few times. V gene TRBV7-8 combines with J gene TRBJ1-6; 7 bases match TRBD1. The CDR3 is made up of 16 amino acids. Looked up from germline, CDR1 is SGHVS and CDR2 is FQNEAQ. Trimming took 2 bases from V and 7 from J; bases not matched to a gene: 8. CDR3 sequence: CASSLTLQGLNSPLHF. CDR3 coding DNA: TGTGCCAGCAGCTTAACTCTACAGGGGTTGAATTCACCCCTCCACTTT.

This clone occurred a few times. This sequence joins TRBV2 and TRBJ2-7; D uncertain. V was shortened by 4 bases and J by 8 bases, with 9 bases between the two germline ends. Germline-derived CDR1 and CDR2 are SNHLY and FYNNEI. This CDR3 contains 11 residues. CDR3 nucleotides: TGTGCCAGCAGTGCTGGCAGTCAGCAGTACGTC. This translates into CASSAGSQQYV.

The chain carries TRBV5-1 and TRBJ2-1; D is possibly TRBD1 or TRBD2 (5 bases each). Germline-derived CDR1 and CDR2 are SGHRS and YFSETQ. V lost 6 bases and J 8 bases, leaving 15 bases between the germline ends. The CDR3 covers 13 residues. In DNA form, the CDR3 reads TGCGCCAGCACAATTGAGGGGCGCTATGAGCAGTTCTTC. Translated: CASTIEGRYEQFF.

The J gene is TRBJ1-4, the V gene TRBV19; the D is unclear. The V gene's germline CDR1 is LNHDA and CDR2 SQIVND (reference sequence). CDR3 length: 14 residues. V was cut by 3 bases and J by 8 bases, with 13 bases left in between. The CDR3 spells CASSIQDLGEKLFF. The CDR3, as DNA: TGTGCCAGTAGTATCCAAGATTTAGGGGAAAAACTGTTTTTT.

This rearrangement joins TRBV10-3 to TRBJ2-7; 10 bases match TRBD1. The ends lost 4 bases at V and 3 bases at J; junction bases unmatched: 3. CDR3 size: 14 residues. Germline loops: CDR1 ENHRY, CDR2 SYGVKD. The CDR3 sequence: CAISGGQGVYEQYF. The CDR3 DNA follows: TGTGCCATCAGTGGTGGACAGGGGGTCTACGAGCAGTACTTC.